Presented here are 11 T cell receptor beta chains from one specimen sequenced in a study of cytomegalovirus exposure and HLA in healthy donors. The PCR ran on 60 Vbeta and 13 Jbeta primers. Sequenced by immunoSEQ multiplex PCR; TCRdb stores in-frame clones only, minus some. The sample lists approximately 290,000 clones, about four fifths occurring once. Specimen: PBMCs. Every receptor here comes from a girl under 10 years old in good health and CMV-seronegative.

The V call is TRBV6-4, the J call TRBJ1-1; 11 bases are a match to TRBD1. There are 17 residues in the CDR3. V lost 6 bases and J lost 5; bases outside the gene matches: 14. Germline CDR1 MRHNA, CDR2 SNTAGT. The CDR3 DNA sequence: TGTGCCAGCAGAGCACAAAAAGGACAGGGGGCGGGGACTGAAGCTTTCTTT. Its protein is CASRAQKGQGAGTEAFF.

A single count supports this clone. This chain connects TRBV4-2 to TRBJ2-3; unclear D gene. This CDR3 contains 16 residues. Trimming shortened V by 0 bases and J by 3 bases, and 13 bases separated the two germline ends. Per the germline V gene, CDR1 is LGHNA and CDR2 is YNFKEQ. The CDR3 sequence: CASSQDGYERTDTQYF. The CDR3 nucleotides read TGTGCCAGCAGCCAAGATGGCTACGAGCGAACAGATACGCAGTATTTT.

The sample holds one count of this clone. Sequence at one end of the junction differs from germline and may be a read error. The chain recombines TRBV7-9 with TRBJ2-2, with TRBD1 identical over 9 bases. The V gene's germline CDR1 is SEHNR and CDR2 FQNEAQ (reference sequence). The CDR3 runs to 16 residues. CDR3 nucleotides: TGTGCCAGCAGCACCCGGACAGGGGAGTACACCGGGGAGCTGCTTTTT. Protein product: CASSTRTGEYTGELLF.

This clone was found a few times. The rearrangement joins TRBV27 to TRBJ2-3; 8 nucleotides agree with TRBD2. Germline V gene lookup returns CDR1 MNHEY and CDR2 SMNVEV (reference sequence). The CDR3 runs to 14 residues. The V gene end was trimmed by 6 bases and the J gene end by 4 bases; junction bases not matched to a gene: 6. The CDR3 spells CASRKREWPDTQYF. Here the CDR3 DNA reads TGTGCCAGCAGAAAGCGGGAGTGGCCAGATACGCAGTATTTT.

This clone was recorded once. The rearrangement joins TRBV10-3 to TRBJ2-7; 12 bases align to TRBD2. V lost 6 bases to trimming and J lost 2 bases; unmatched junction nucleotides: 14. The CDR3 has 18 residues. Germline-derived CDR1 and CDR2 are ENHRY and SYGVKD. Here the CDR3 DNA reads TGTGCCATCAGAGGCGGGGGTAGGACTAGCGGGGATACCTACGAGCAGTACTTC. Translating it yields CAIRGGGRTSGDTYEQYF.

This sequence joins TRBV6-6 and TRBJ2-1; a weak D match, TRBD1 (5 bases). Germline V gene data show CDR1 as MNHNY and CDR2 as SVGAGI (reference sequence). V gave up 5 bases and J gave up 4 bases, with 12 bases separating them. The CDR3 length is 14 residues. For the CDR3, the DNA is TGTGCCAGCAGTCCTATCGACAGATACAATGAGCAGTTCTTC. Protein sequence: CASSPIDRYNEQFF.

This sequence joins TRBV7-7 and TRBJ2-5, with TRBD2 identical over 7 bases. Germline CDR1 and CDR2: SSHAT and FNYEAQ (reference sequence). This CDR3 is built from 15 residues. With 3 bases clipped from V and 5 bases from J, the junction kept 9 bases outside the gene matches. The CDR3 sequence is CASSLGGSRAETQYF. CDR3 in DNA: TGTGCCAGCAGCTTGGGCGGGAGCAGAGCGGAGACCCAGTACTTC.

V and J are TRBV18 and TRBJ1-1; possibly TRBD1 for D (6 bases). The germline gives CDR1 KGHSH, CDR2 LQKENI. Trimming took 8 bases from V and 4 from J, leaving 14 bases between them. The CDR3 covers 13 residues. The CDR3 sequence is CASVKGVRTEAFF. In DNA, the CDR3 is TGTGCCAGCGTCAAGGGGGTTCGCACTGAAGCTTTCTTT. Complete variable domain (other parts from reference TRBV18 and TRBJ1-1): NAGVMQNPRHLVRRRGQEARLRCSPMKGHSHVYWYRQLPEEGLKFMVYLQKENIIDESGMPKERFSAEFPKEGPSILRIQQVVRGDSAAYFCASVKGVRTEAFFGQGTRLTVV.

The table lists this clone with a few counts. The J gene is TRBJ1-5, the V gene TRBV10-2; 8 nucleotides line up with TRBD1. The V gene's germline CDR1 is WSHSY and CDR2 SAAADI. CDR3 length: 15 residues. The V and J ends lost 5 bases and 1 base, in that order; junction bases with no gene match: 4. CDR3 sequence: CASSPWTGSNQPQHF. CDR3 bases: TGCGCCAGCAGTCCCTGGACAGGGAGCAATCAGCCCCAGCATTTT.

This chain connects TRBV5-5 to TRBJ1-2; D is uncertain. Germline values: CDR1 SGHKS, CDR2 YYEKEE (reference sequence). This CDR3 comprises 14 residues. V dropped 1 base and J dropped 5 bases, with 12 bases sitting between them. The CDR3 reads CASSLLSGYYGYTF. The CDR3 bases are TGTGCCAGCAGCTTGCTTTCGGGTTATTATGGCTACACCTTC.

This clone was picked up a small number of times. The chain couples TRBV29-1 to TRBJ2-3; perhaps TRBD1 as D (6 bases). This CDR3 spans 15 amino acids. Germline V gives CDR1 SQVTM, CDR2 ANQGSEA. V was shortened by 1 base and J by 5 bases, with 16 bases between the two germline ends. CDR3 nucleotides: TGCAGCGTTGAAGCACAGGGACATACGCAAGATACGCAGTATTTT. It codes for CSVEAQGHTQDTQYF.